The rows below give T cell receptor beta chains drawn from one sample of a study of shared clonotypes between healthy human individuals. Method: immunoSEQ multiplex PCR; TCRdb's copy keeps in-frame clones and lacks some. The table lists about 980,000 clones, approximately 80% of them singletons. Sequencing used memory CD4+ T cells sorted from blood. The receptors here all came from a man in his late teens or twenties in good health. Both conserved end residues are part of each CDR3. A D gene is named only where the DNA matches it firmly. Clone size, where shown, is once, few, many, or a class for clones that have expanded.

>TRBJ2-2|TRBV25-1|TRBD1|-
TGTGCCAGCAGGGGACAGGGGCTCGGGGAGCTGTTTTTT
CASRGQGLGELFF
>TRBJ1-6|TRBV10-3|-|-
TGTGCCATCTCGCCAGGGTCTACACCCCTCCACTTT
CAISPGSTPLHF
>TRBJ1-5|TRBV15|TRBD1|-
TGTGCCACCAGCAGAGATAAGAGGACAGGGGGCGGACAGCCCCAGCATTTT
CATSRDKRTGGGQPQHF
>TRBJ2-7|TRBV2|TRBD1|-
TGTGCCAGCAGGAGGGACAGGGGGGCCTACGAGCAGTACTTC
CASRRDRGAYEQYF
>TRBJ2-7|TRBV28|-|-
TGTGCCAGCAGCCCCCGGGCGTGGGAGCAGTACTTC
CASSPRAWEQYF
>TRBJ1-2|TRBV5-4|-|-
TGTGCCAGCAGCGCCCAACAGGTTAACTATGGCTACACCTTC
CASSAQQVNYGYTF
>TRBJ2-3|TRBV4-1|-|-
TGCGCCAGCAGCCAACCGTTCACAGATACGCAGTATTTT
CASSQPFTDTQYF
>TRBJ1-6|TRBV10-3|-|-
TGTGCCATCAGTGGGCCTGTAGATAATTCACCCCTCCACTTT
CAISGPVDNSPLHF
>TRBJ2-2|TRBV6-1|-|-
TGTGCCAGCGGCGAGGGGTTCCCAGCCGGGGAGCTGTTTTTT
CASGEGFPAGELFF
>TRBJ2-2|TRBV27|TRBD2|few
TGTGCCAGCAGTTTATCGGTAGCGGGAGGGCGTAGCGGGCTGTTTTTT
CASSLSVAGGRSGLFF
>TRBJ2-5|TRBV7-7|TRBD1|-
TGTGCTAGCAGTCCGAGGGGGCCTGAGACCCAGTACTTC
CASSPRGPETQYF
>TRBJ2-3|TRBV5-1|TRBD1|-
TGCGCCAGCAGCGCAAGGACAGGGGGCAATTTAGATACGCAGTATTTT
CASSARTGGNLDTQYF
>TRBJ2-1|TRBV4-3|-|-
TGCGCCAGCAGCCTCCTATCAGGGGACTACAATGAGCAGTTCTTC
CASSLLSGDYNEQFF
>TRBJ2-1|TRBV5-1|TRBD2|few
TGCGCCAGCAGCAGACTAGCGGAAATAGGCAATGAGCAGTTCTTC
CASSRLAEIGNEQFF
>TRBJ1-5|TRBV27|-|-
TGTGCCAGCAGTTTAACAGGACTGGGAGGTCAGCCCCAGCATTTT
CASSLTGLGGQPQHF
>TRBJ2-3|TRBV7-9|TRBD1|-
TGTGCCAGCAGCCTAAGCGGGACAGGGCTCACAGATACGCAGTATTTT
CASSLSGTGLTDTQYF
>TRBJ1-2|TRBV2|-|-
TGTGCCAGCAGGGGGAATAACTATGGCTACACCTTC
CASRGNNYGYTF
>TRBJ2-7|TRBV19|-|-
TGTGCCAGTAGTACAACGATAGGTAACGAGCAGTACTTC
CASSTTIGNEQYF